Listed below are T cell receptor beta chains from one sample, sequenced in a study of blood T cell repertoires in COVID-19. Repertoires were generated with immunoSEQ multiplex PCR, while TCRdb's copy carries only in-frame clones and drops some. Counted here are hundreds of thousands of clones, about 91% occurring once; the ten biggest clones make up 14% to 15%. Input material: PBMCs or T cells enriched from blood (not recorded which). The receptors stem from a woman between 50 and 59 years old with acute COVID-19. Each CDR3 is given with its conserved first and last residue. D genes are given only for firm matches. Rows may omit the clone size; those that give it use once, few, many or a size class.

TGTGCCAGCAGCCGGGGACTAGCGAACTACGAGCAGTACTTC | CASSRGLANYEQYF | TRBJ2-7 | once | TRBD2 | TRBV28
TGCGCCAGCAGCTTGGGGGCGACAGATACGCAGTATTTT | CASSLGATDTQYF | TRBJ2-3 | NA | NA | TRBV5-1
TGTGCCAGCTCAATTGACATGTCGACTGAAGCTTTCTTT | CASSIDMSTEAFF | TRBJ1-1 | NA | NA | TRBV18
TGTGCCAGCAGTTATCGCGTCGAGCAGTACTTC | CASSYRVEQYF | TRBJ2-7 | NA | NA | TRBV6-5
TGTGCCAGCAGCTCCTCTCGCCTGGGCAAAAATCAGCCCCAGCATTTT | CASSSSRLGKNQPQHF | TRBJ1-5 | NA | NA | TRBV5-8
TGTGCCTGGAGCACAGGTACCGAAGAGACCCAGTACTTC | CAWSTGTEETQYF | TRBJ2-5 | NA | NA | TRBV30
TGTGCCAGCAGTTCCCTCCTATCGACACCCTACGAGCAGTACTTC | CASSSLLSTPYEQYF | TRBJ2-7 | NA | NA | TRBV27
TGTGCCAGCAGTTCAGACAGGGGGCTGGGGATGAACACTGAAGCTTTCTTT | CASSSDRGLGMNTEAFF | TRBJ1-1 | NA | TRBD1 | TRBV27
TGTGCCAGCAGCCAAGGGAGCGCGAGTGCCTACAATGAGCAGTTCTTC | CASSQGSASAYNEQFF | TRBJ2-1 | NA | NA | TRBV3-1/TRBV3-2
TGCAGCGTTGTCCCCAGGGGAACTGAAGCTTTCTTT | CSVVPRGTEAFF | TRBJ1-1 | once | NA | TRBV29-1
TGTGCCAGCAGCCAAAGGCTAGCTTCGGGGGAGCTGTTTTTT | CASSQRLASGELFF | TRBJ2-2 | NA | NA | TRBV4-2
TGTGCCAGCAGTTTATCTCCGGGACTAGGGGCCTACGAGCAGTACTTC | CASSLSPGLGAYEQYF | TRBJ2-7 | NA | TRBD2 | TRBV27
TGTGCCAGCAGAAAACCAGGGGGCACAGATACGCAGTATTTT | CASRKPGGTDTQYF | TRBJ2-3 | NA | NA | TRBV16
TGTGCCAGCAGCGGACGGGAAGTTGGGTCCCTCCACTTT | CASSGREVGSLHF | TRBJ1-6 | NA | NA | TRBV2
TGTGCCAGCACCTTCCTCGATTGGACAGGGGATAGGGGGAATTCACCCCTCCACTTT | CASTFLDWTGDRGNSPLHF | TRBJ1-6 | NA | TRBD1 | TRBV27
TGCGCCAGCAGCCCCGGATGGACTAGCGGGAGGACAGATACGCAGTATTTT | CASSPGWTSGRTDTQYF | TRBJ2-3 | NA | TRBD2 | TRBV4-1
TGTGCCAGCAGTATGACAGGGGTGAGGGCTAATGAAAAACTGTTTTTT | CASSMTGVRANEKLFF | TRBJ1-4 | NA | TRBD1 | TRBV28
TGTGCCAGCTCACTAACAGGGGTCGGGGACGAGCAGTACTTC | CASSLTGVGDEQYF | TRBJ2-7 | NA | TRBD1 | TRBV18
TGTGCCAGCAGTTACTCCCGACTTTCGGGGGAGCAGTACTTC | CASSYSRLSGEQYF | TRBJ2-7 | once | NA | TRBV6-5
TGCGCCAGCAGCCAAGTAGAAGGGGATCAGCCCCAGCATTTT | CASSQVEGDQPQHF | TRBJ1-5 | once | NA | TRBV4-3
TGTGCCAGCAGCTCCGGGGGAAGAGAAAAACTGTTTTTT | CASSSGGREKLFF | TRBJ1-4 | NA | NA | TRBV12-3/TRBV12-4
TGTGCCAGCAGCCAAGATCTGACTAGCGGGACCCAAAACATTCAGTACTTC | CASSQDLTSGTQNIQYF | TRBJ2-4 | NA | TRBD2 | TRBV4-2
TGCAGCGTGGGGGACAGGGGGAACACCGGGGAGCTGTTTTTT | CSVGDRGNTGELFF | TRBJ2-2 | NA | TRBD1 | TRBV29-1
TGTGCCAGCAGCGTTTCTAGCGGGACCACAGATACGCAGTATTTT | CASSVSSGTTDTQYF | TRBJ2-3 | NA | TRBD2 | TRBV11-3
TGTGCCAGCAGCTTAGACAGCTCCTACAATGAGCAGTTCTTC | CASSLDSSYNEQFF | TRBJ2-1 | NA | NA | TRBV11-2
TGTGCCAGCAGCTTCATAGCGGGAGCAGATACGCAGTATTTT | CASSFIAGADTQYF | TRBJ2-3 | NA | TRBD2 | TRBV5-5
TGCGCCAGCAGCTTAGGGGCGACGGGCACTGAAGCTTTCTTT | CASSLGATGTEAFF | TRBJ1-1 | NA | NA | TRBV5-1
TGTGCCAGCAGCAGTAGCGGGAGTTACTACGAGCAGTACTTC | CASSSSGSYYEQYF | TRBJ2-7 | once | TRBD2 | TRBV5-4
TGCGCCAGCAGCTCAGATTTAACCGGGGAGCTGTTTTTT | CASSSDLTGELFF | TRBJ2-2 | NA | NA | TRBV5-1
TGTGCCAGTACCGACAGGTATAATTCACCCCTCCACTTT | CASTDRYNSPLHF | TRBJ1-6 | few | NA | TRBV19
TGTGCCAGCAGGCCCGTAGGACAAGCCTACGAGCAGTACTTC | CASRPVGQAYEQYF | TRBJ2-7 | NA | NA | TRBV28
TGTGCCAGCAGCGCCAACAGCCTAAATCAGCCCCAGCATTTT | CASSANSLNQPQHF | TRBJ1-5 | NA | NA | TRBV9
TGCGCCAGCAGCATACAGGGGGCACCGGGGGGCTACACCTTC | CASSIQGAPGGYTF | TRBJ1-2 | NA | TRBD1 | TRBV23-1
TGTGCCAGCAGCTTAGCAGGGGTGAGCAATCAGCCCCAGCATTTT | CASSLAGVSNQPQHF | TRBJ1-5 | NA | NA | TRBV7-2
TGTGCCAGCAGTTACGGTGGCAGGGGAGAATACGGAAGCTCAGTCGAGCAGTACTTC | CASSYGGRGEYGSSVEQYF | TRBJ2-7 | once | NA | TRBV6-2/TRBV6-3
TGCAGTGCTAGTACAGGGACAAGTTATGGCTACACCTTC | CSASTGTSYGYTF | TRBJ1-2 | NA | NA | TRBV20-1
TGCGCCAGCAGCTTGGGCCTAGCGGGAGGCGGCGAGCAGTACTTC | CASSLGLAGGGEQYF | TRBJ2-7 | NA | TRBD2 | TRBV5-1
TGTGCCAGCAGCTTAGTATCTAGCGGGCCCATCAATGAGCAGTTCTTC | CASSLVSSGPINEQFF | TRBJ2-1 | NA | TRBD2 | TRBV11-1
TGTGCCAGCAGGGGCTACGACGCAACAGGGGGCGCAGACTATGGCTACACCTTC | CASRGYDATGGADYGYTF | TRBJ1-2 | NA | TRBD1 | TRBV28
TGTGCCAGCAGCTTAGTTGCTAGTCCCCACGAGCAGTACTTC | CASSLVASPHEQYF | TRBJ2-7 | NA | NA | TRBV7-9
TGTGCCAGCAGCCAAGTGTTTTCGGCTAGCGGGAGGCGAACGCAGTATTTT | CASSQVFSASGRRTQYF | TRBJ2-3 | NA | TRBD2 | TRBV3-1/TRBV3-2
TGTGCCAGCAGTTTAATGCAGGCAGATACGCAGTATTTT | CASSLMQADTQYF | TRBJ2-3 | NA | NA | TRBV12-3/TRBV12-4
TGTGCCAGCAGTGAAAGTCACAGAAACACTGAAGCTTTCTTT | CASSESHRNTEAFF | TRBJ1-1 | NA | NA | TRBV2
TGTGCCAGCAGCCCCAGACTAGCGGAAAGCTCCTACGAGCAGTACTTC | CASSPRLAESSYEQYF | TRBJ2-7 | NA | TRBD2 | TRBV7-9
TGTGCCAGCAGCTTCCGGGGTATGGGAAACAATGAGCAGTTCTTC | CASSFRGMGNNEQFF | TRBJ2-1 | few | NA | TRBV11-1
TGTGCCAGCAGTTTACCTACGGGGCAGCCCCAGCATTTT | CASSLPTGQPQHF | TRBJ1-5 | few | NA | TRBV28
TGTGCCAGCAGTGAACATTGGACAGTTAACACTGAAGCTTTCTTT | CASSEHWTVNTEAFF | TRBJ1-1 | NA | NA | TRBV2
TGTGCCAGTAGTATACGGCCAGGACAGGGTTTGGACACTGAAGCTTTCTTT | CASSIRPGQGLDTEAFF | TRBJ1-1 | NA | TRBD1 | TRBV19